This paragraph covers one T cell receptor (beta chain) sequence. What it recognizes is unknown. This sample was taken from a study of cytomegalovirus exposure and HLA in healthy donors. For the study at large: The same platform was used for the roughly 120 validation repertoires as for the 600 to 700 first-cohort repertoires, as reported in a later analysis. General study points: Reportedly, diagnosis of cytomegalovirus status by the classifier showed high specificity and sensitivity. Subsequent analysis revealed that first-cohort TCR clusters tended to co-occur in the roughly 120 validation repertoires.

The germline V gene encodes CDR1 MNHEY and CDR2 SMNVEV (reference sequence). This CDR3 is built from 13 residues. V was pared by 9 bases and J by 5 bases, with 8 bases of the junction left unmatched. This table comes from immunoSEQ multiplex PCR, and its TCRdb copy is limited to in-frame clones, with some not included. Seen here are about 73,000 clones, approximately 95% observed once, and the top ten hold about 3%. The donors were members of the validation cohort, which comprised about 130 subjects and was separate from the first cohort of 600 to 850 subjects. This receptor was obtained from a man between 18 and 35 years old in good health and CMV-seronegative. The chain carries TRBV27 and TRBJ2-7, with TRBD1 identical over 9 bases. The specimen was PBMCs. The DNA for the CDR3 is TGTGCCAGTAGGACAGGGGCTTCGAACGAGCAGTACTTC. This encodes CASRTGASNEQYF.